This T cell receptor beta chain is from a study of long-term antiretroviral therapy in people with HIV. CDR3 size: 14 residues. Per the germline V gene, CDR1 is WSHSY and CDR2 is SAAADI. V shed 0 bases and J shed 8 bases, with 11 bases lying between them. This clone was picked up one time. Samples were assayed with immunoSEQ v3.0 at survey level. Using immunoSEQ multiplex PCR, the repertoire was profiled, and TCRdb retains in-frame clones only, with some absent. The sample holds about 11,000 clones, about 81% seen once. The V and J genes are TRBV10-2 and TRBJ2-4; D unclear. Sequences were derived from unsorted PBMCs, sampled 7.2 years after starting antiretroviral therapy. The clonotype originates from a middle-aged man with HIV. The CDR3 protein is CASSESSDEDIQYF. In DNA form, the CDR3 reads TGCGCCAGCAGTGAGTCCTCTGATGAGGACATTCAGTACTTC.